What follows are 20 T cell receptor beta chains derived from one specimen sequenced in a study of blood T cell repertoires in COVID-19. Profiled with immunoSEQ multiplex PCR; TCRdb holds only in-frame clones, not every one. The table shows 310,000 or so clones, with 87% occurring only once. Sequenced: peripheral blood. These TCRs come from a man in his forties or fifties with active or convalescent COVID-19.

V and J are TRBV9 and TRBJ1-4; TRBD1 matches 8 bases. From germline, CDR1 is SGDLS and CDR2 YYNGEE. This CDR3 comprises 15 residues. The ends lost 3 bases at V and 6 bases at J; junction bases unmatched: 7. This chain's CDR3 is CASSGRQGMDEKLFF. The DNA of the CDR3 is TGTGCCAGCAGCGGAAGACAGGGGATGGATGAAAAACTGTTTTTT.

The chain uses TRBV5-5 and TRBJ2-6; the D gene is possibly TRBD2 (7 bases). The germline V gene encodes CDR1 SGHKS and CDR2 YYEKEE (reference sequence). This CDR3 has 15 residues. The V and J ends lost 7 bases and 2 bases respectively, with 13 bases between them. This CDR3 reads CASARGGAGANVLTF. In DNA form, the CDR3 reads TGTGCCAGCGCTAGGGGGGGCGCTGGGGCCAACGTCCTGACTTTC.

The chain links TRBV15 to TRBJ2-5; D remains unclear. There are 15 residues in the CDR3. Per the germline V gene, CDR1 is LNHNV and CDR2 is YYDKDF (reference sequence). Deletions cut 5 bases from V and 2 bases from J, with 15 bases between. Here the CDR3 reads CATSRPGARQETQYF. CDR3 in DNA: TGTGCCACCAGCCGCCCAGGCGCAAGGCAAGAGACCCAGTACTTC.

In this sample, this clone turned up a few times. V and J are TRBV7-3 and TRBJ2-2; TRBD2 matches 10 bases. The CDR3 loop spans 16 amino acids. CDR1 SGHTA and CDR2 FQGTGA come from the germline V gene. V lost 2 bases to trimming and J lost 7 bases; unmatched junction nucleotides: 7. This CDR3 is CASSLGAGGRIGELFF. The CDR3 DNA sequence: TGTGCCAGCAGCTTAGGAGCGGGAGGGAGGATCGGGGAGCTGTTTTTT. Variable domain in full (rest from reference TRBV7-3 and TRBJ2-2): GAGVSQTPSNKVTEKGKYVELRCDPISGHTALYWYRQSLGQGPEFLIYFQGTGAADDSGLPNDRFFAVRPEGSVSTLKIQRTERGDSAVYLCASSLGAGGRIGELFFGEGSRLTVL.

The chain employs TRBV7-2 and TRBJ2-1, with 8 bases aligning to TRBD2. Germline CDR1 SGHTA, CDR2 FQGNSA. V dropped 1 base and J dropped 8; count of bases not matched to a gene: 7. The CDR3 contains 15 residues. The CDR3 reads CASSLVGSGVDEQFF. For the CDR3, the DNA is TGTGCCAGCAGCTTAGTTGGTAGCGGGGTGGATGAGCAGTTCTTC.

The CDR3 protein is CASSLYPGTEAFF. The CDR3 nucleotides read TGTGCCAGCAGTTTGTACCCGGGTACCGAAGCTTTCTTT. The rearrangement uses TRBV28 and TRBJ1-1; D uncertain. Germline V gene sequence: CDR1 MDHEN, CDR2 SYDVKM. Deletions cut 3 bases from V and 8 bases from J, with 13 bases between. This CDR3 has 13 residues.

The sample holds a few counts of this clone. The chain is built from TRBV11-2 and TRBJ2-1, with 7 bases identical to TRBD1. The V gene's germline CDR1 is SGHAT and CDR2 FQNNGV. This CDR3 has 15 residues. V lost 5 bases and J lost 4; bases outside the gene matches: 8. CDR3 sequence (DNA): TGTGCCAGCAGCACTGCCGGGACAGCTTACAATGAGCAGTTCTTC. Protein sequence: CASSTAGTAYNEQFF.

The chain couples TRBV27 to TRBJ1-6; TRBD1 matches at 7 bases. The ends lost 2 bases at V and 10 bases at J; junction bases unmatched: 5. Germline CDR1 reads MNHEY; CDR2 reads SMNVEV (reference sequence). CDR3 length: 14 amino acids. The DNA for the CDR3 is TGTGCCAGCAGTTTAAGACAGGGCAGATCACCCCTCCACTTT. Its protein product is CASSLRQGRSPLHF.

The chain is built from TRBV6-5 and TRBJ2-3, with TRBD2 identical over 12 bases. CDR1 MNHEY and CDR2 SVGAGI come from the germline V gene. The CDR3 length is 15 residues. V lost 6 bases and J lost 2; bases outside the gene matches: 3. CDR3 protein: CASSSSGRVTDTQYF. As DNA, the CDR3 is TGTGCCAGCAGCTCTAGCGGGAGGGTCACAGATACGCAGTATTTT.

The V call is TRBV5-1, the J call TRBJ1-2; 7 nucleotides match TRBD1. With 4 bases clipped from V and 4 bases from J, the junction kept 13 bases outside the gene matches. The CDR3 totals 16 residues. CDR1 SGHRS and CDR2 YFSETQ come from the germline V gene. The CDR3 DNA follows: TGCGCCAGCAGCCCTGAAACAGACAGGGCTTCCTATGGCTACACCTTC. Protein: CASSPETDRASYGYTF.

This sequence joins TRBV7-2 and TRBJ1-6, with D maybe TRBD1 (5 bases). Trimming took off 6 bases at V and 7 bases at J, with 16 bases between the two ends. Per the germline V gene, CDR1 is SGHTA and CDR2 is FQGNSA. The length of the CDR3 is 15 residues. CDR3 coding DNA: TGTGCCAGCAGACCAGCAGACAGAATGAATTCACCCCTCCACTTT. This codes for CASRPADRMNSPLHF.

The CDR3 loop is CASSPREGGGIEAFF. CDR3 DNA: TGTGCCAGCTCACCTCGGGAAGGAGGGGGCATTGAAGCTTTCTTT. The genes are TRBV18 and TRBJ1-1; 7 nucleotides agree with TRBD1. The CDR3 length is 15 residues. Germline V gives CDR1 KGHSH, CDR2 LQKENI. Unmatched junction bases numbered 11, after V lost 3 bases and J lost 7 bases.

This clone occurred once. This chain links TRBV5-4 with TRBJ1-4; the D gene is possibly TRBD1 (6 bases). Trimming removed 4 bases at V and 3 bases at J, with 16 bases between. CDR1 and CDR2 (germline): SGHNT, YYREEE (reference sequence). This CDR3 region has 16 residues. CDR3 residues: CASSVMTGQSNEKLFF. CDR3 in DNA: TGTGCCAGCAGCGTGATGACAGGCCAGTCTAATGAAAAACTGTTTTTT.

This clone was seen more than once but under ten times. This chain connects TRBV7-2 to TRBJ1-6, with D unclear. CDR1 is SGHTA and CDR2 is FQGNSA in the germline V gene. This CDR3 has 15 residues. V was clipped by 5 bases and J by 11 bases, with 19 bases between them. Written as DNA, the CDR3 is TGTGCCAGCAGCGGAGAGGAGGTTGCGCTCGCACCCCTCCACTTT. Translation gives CASSGEEVALAPLHF.

This chain uses TRBV7-2 with TRBJ2-3, with 10 nucleotides matching TRBD2. The CDR3 has 17 residues. Germline CDR1 is SGHTA and CDR2 is FQGNSA. V shed 1 base, J shed 3 bases, and the junction held 7 bases outside the gene matches. CDR3 DNA sequence: TGTGCCAGCAGCTTAGAGCGGGGGGGCGACGGAACAGATACGCAGTATTTT. Translation: CASSLERGGDGTDTQYF. Using reference TRBV7-2 and TRBJ2-3 for the parts outside the CDR3, the full variable domain is GAGVSQSPSNKVTEKGKDVELRCDPISGHTALYWYRQSLGQGLEFLIYFQGNSAPDKSGLPSDRFSAERTGGSVSTLTIQRTQQEDSAVYLCASSLERGGDGTDTQYFGPGTRLTVL.

The chain recombines TRBV4-1 with TRBJ2-3, with D possibly being TRBD1 (6 bases). Trimming took off 1 base at V and 1 base at J, with 12 bases between the two ends. The CDR3 runs 16 residues. Looked up from germline, CDR1 is MGHRA and CDR2 is YSYEKL. CDR3 DNA sequence: TGCGCCAGCAGCCAAGCTCCACAGGGACGCACAGATACGCAGTATTTT. Its translation is CASSQAPQGRTDTQYF.

The chain combines TRBV19 with TRBJ2-1; 10 bases are a match to TRBD1. Per the germline V gene, CDR1 is LNHDA and CDR2 is SQIVND (reference sequence). With V trimmed by 4 bases and J by 5 bases, 2 bases remained unmatched. The CDR3 is 14 residues long. The DNA for the CDR3 is TGTGCCAGTAGTAGACAGGGGGCGGACAATGAGCAGTTCTTC. It translates to CASSRQGADNEQFF.

The DNA for the CDR3 is TGTGCCAGCAGCTTAGCACAGACCTATGGCTACACCTTC. Translated: CASSLAQTYGYTF. J is TRBJ1-2 and V is TRBV11-1; D unclear. Germline values: CDR1 SGHAT, CDR2 FQDESV (reference sequence). Trimming took off 0 bases at V and 4 bases at J, with 6 bases between the two ends. The length of the CDR3 is 13 residues.

The chain employs TRBV28 and TRBJ1-1; 9 nucleotides match TRBD1. CDR1 MDHEN and CDR2 SYDVKM come from the germline V gene. CDR3 length: 15 residues. After removal of 6 bases from V and 6 bases from J, the junction contained 11 bases not matched to a gene. The CDR3 region has the DNA TGTGCCAGCAGCTTAATCGGGACAGGGCTACCTGAAGCTTTCTTT. Its translation: CASSLIGTGLPEAFF.

The V call is TRBV29-1, the J call TRBJ2-1, with TRBD2 identical over 8 bases. The CDR3 loop spans 16 amino acids. Per the germline V gene, CDR1 is SQVTM and CDR2 is ANQGSEA. V lost 4 bases and J lost 0; bases outside the gene matches: 8. As DNA, the CDR3 is TGCAGCGTTGGGGGTAGCGGGACTAGCTCCTACAATGAGCAGTTCTTC. Translated: CSVGGSGTSSYNEQFF.